The TCR beta chain described here comes from a study of persistence of HIV-infected CD4 T cells. Looking at the study overall: Multiple blood draws of up to about 180 mL, except a couple of donors with single leukapheresis.

Note on this clone: The target antigen is unknown.

Study-level points and caveats: Antigen-responding cells were enriched for degenerate expanded CDR3beta sequences. TCR oligoclonality correlated with proviral oligoclonality in the same sorted populations.

Sequencing used immunoSEQ version 4 in survey mode. Using immunoSEQ multiplex PCR, the repertoire was profiled, and TCRdb retains in-frame clones only, with some absent. Of under 25,000 clones in the sample, around three fifths are singletons; the top ten hold approximately 2%. An overlapping HIV-1 Gag peptide pool stimulated these cells at about 1 ug/peptide/mL. CD4+ T cells upregulating both CD40 ligand and CD69 were sorted as responding cells. The sequence derives from an adult woman with HIV who was CMV-seropositive. This material consisted of CD4+ T cells sorted from PBMCs after approximately 19-hour stimulation, taken from a patient who received antiretroviral therapy.

The CDR3 loop reads CASSPGTVQEKLFF. Written as DNA, the CDR3 is TGTGCCAGCAGCCCCGGGACGGTTCAAGAAAAACTGTTTTTT. The genes are TRBV6-6 and TRBJ1-4, with D maybe TRBD1 (5 bases). With 6 bases removed from V and 8 bases from J, the gap between germline ends came to 16 bases. The CDR3 contains 14 residues. Germline V gives CDR1 MNHNY, CDR2 SVGAGI (reference sequence).